The 17 T cell receptor beta chains below come from one sample, sequenced in a study of blood T cells in healthy people across ages. A sample-barcoded 5' primer and a J-beta primer mix were used in a second PCR of about 7 to 12 cycles. TCRdb redid the calling of the 5' RACE reads with MiXCR, one entry per CDR3 protein. The top ten clones hold approximately 31% of a sample with 720,000 or so distinct CDR3 sequences, roughly 43% of them seen once. Material: blood. The receptors stem from a man aged 80 or over in good health.

This clonotype has only a few counts. The V call is TRBV7-8, the J call TRBJ2-6, with D uncertain. Germline V gene sequence: CDR1 SGHVS, CDR2 FQNEAQ. V lost 5 bases to trimming and J lost 3 bases, with 8 bases between them. The CDR3 length is 14 residues. Here the CDR3 DNA reads TGTGCCAGCAGCCCCATAAGTGGGGCCAACGTCCTGACTTTC. This gives the protein CASSPISGANVLTF. Looking up the rest from reference TRBV7-8 and TRBJ2-6 gives the full variable domain: GAGVSQSPRYKVAKRGQDVALRCDPISGHVSLFWYQQALGQGPEFLTYFQNEAQLDKSGLPSDRFFAERPEGSVSTLKIQRTQQEDSAVYLCASSPISGANVLTFGAGSRLTVL.

This clonotype was counted only a few times. The genes are TRBV6-2 or TRBV6-3 and TRBJ2-1; 11 bases agree with TRBD2. CDR1 is MNHEY, CDR2 SVGEGT, per germline. V gave up 2 bases and J gave up 8 bases; unmatched junction bases: 11. CDR3 length equals 17 residues. The CDR3 sequence is CASSYPPLAGEVYEQFF. The CDR3 DNA reads as TGTGCCAGCAGTTACCCTCCACTAGCGGGAGAGGTCTATGAGCAGTTCTTC.

This clonotype turned up a few times. The CDR3 region is CASSLASGLYEKLFF. Written as DNA, the CDR3 is TGTGCCAGCAGCTTAGCCTCCGGTCTCTATGAAAAACTGTTTTTT. The rearrangement joins TRBV7-9 to TRBJ1-4; D not certain. CDR3 size: 15 residues. V was cut by 0 bases and J by 6 bases, with 11 bases left in between. The germline CDR1 and CDR2 sequences are SEHNR and FQNEAQ (reference sequence).

In its sample, this clonotype was seen a few times. The J gene is TRBJ2-7, the V gene TRBV27, with D unresolved. The CDR3 has 12 amino acids. In germline, CDR1 is MNHEY, CDR2 SMNVEV (reference sequence). The V end lost 4 bases, the J end lost 6 bases, and 10 bases lay between the germline ends. The CDR3 reads CASSYQLGEQYF. CDR3 in DNA: TGTGCCAGCAGTTATCAGCTTGGCGAGCAGTACTTC.

This clonotype was seen more than once but under ten times. The chain is built from TRBV5-1 and TRBJ2-2, with 7 bases identical to TRBD2. The J segment lost 0 bases and the V segment lost 4 bases, leaving 3 bases of the junction unmatched. The CDR3 spans 15 residues. Germline CDR1 and CDR2: SGHRS and YFSETQ. CDR3 region: CASSGGLSNTGELFF. DNA of the CDR3: TGCGCCAGCAGCGGGGGACTATCGAACACCGGGGAGCTGTTTTTT.

The gene calls are TRBV7-2 and TRBJ2-1, with 7 bases lining up with TRBD1. Trimming at V came to 4 bases and at J to 7 bases, leaving 4 bases not matched to a gene. Germline V CDR1 and CDR2: SGHTA, FQGNSA. The CDR3 runs to 13 residues. Here the CDR3 reads CASSSNRGNEQFF. The CDR3, as DNA: TGTGCCAGCAGCTCGAACAGGGGAAATGAGCAGTTCTTC. The full variable domain, with the rest looked up from reference TRBV7-2 and TRBJ2-1, is GAGVSQSPSNKVTEKGKDVELRCDPISGHTALYWYRQSLGQGLEFLIYFQGNSAPDKSGLPSDRFSAERTGGSVSTLTIQRTQQEDSAVYLCASSSNRGNEQFFGPGTRLTVL.

Concerning this clonotype: A read error may explain this, as a much larger clone is one base away. The rearrangement joins TRBV20-1 to TRBJ2-7; 10 nucleotides line up with TRBD2. CDR3 length equals 15 residues. Germline CDR1 reads DFQATT; CDR2 reads SNEGSKA (reference sequence). The CDR3 loop reads CSAELSGGASHEQYF. CDR3 sequence (DNA): TGCAGTGCAGAGCTAAGCGGGGGGGCCTCCCACGAGCAGTACTTC.

The rearrangement links TRBV9 to TRBJ2-2; D call uncertain. Germline loops: CDR1 SGDLS, CDR2 YYNGEE. This CDR3 is built from 15 residues. The V and J ends lost 4 bases and 6 bases respectively, with 16 bases between them. The CDR3: CASSPDQWQAGELFF. The CDR3 region has the DNA TGTGCCAGCAGCCCCGACCAGTGGCAGGCCGGGGAGCTGTTTTTT. The full variable domain, its missing parts supplied by reference TRBV9 and TRBJ2-2, is DSGVTQTPKHLITATGQRVTLRCSPRSGDLSVYWYQQSLDQGLQFLIQYYNGEERAKGNILERFSAQQFPDLHSELNLSSLELGDSALYFCASSPDQWQAGELFFGEGSRLTVL.

This clonotype was picked up many times. The rearrangement joins TRBV6-2 or TRBV6-3 to TRBJ2-1, with D perhaps assigned TRBD1 or TRBD2 (5 bases each). Germline values: CDR1 MNHEY, CDR2 SVGEGT. V was clipped by 8 bases and J by 8 bases, with 10 bases between them. The CDR3 spans 11 residues. Written as DNA, the CDR3 is TGTGCCAGCGGTGAGGGGTATGAGCAGTTCTTC. Translated, it gives CASGEGYEQFF.

This clonotype was counted many times. This clone may be a read error of a much larger clone one base away. The genes are TRBV4-3 and TRBJ2-5; 7 nucleotides match TRBD1. Per germline, CDR1 LGHNA and CDR2 YSLEER. The CDR3 has 14 residues. The V gene end was trimmed by 3 bases and the J gene end by 11 bases; junction bases not matched to a gene: 12. This CDR3 is CASSQADRDDEQYF. The CDR3 DNA sequence: TGCGCCAGCAGCCAGGCCGACAGGGACGATGAGCAGTACTTC.

The chain is built from TRBV6-5 and TRBJ2-1, with D perhaps TRBD2 (5 bases). The CDR3 has 16 amino acids. Looked up from germline, CDR1 is MNHEY and CDR2 is SVGAGI. Between the trimmed V and J ends, which lost 5 bases and 3 bases, there was a span of 17 bases. The CDR3 DNA reads TGTGCCAGCAGTCCCCGACGCATGGGGAGCTACAATGAGCAGTTCTTC. Its protein product is CASSPRRMGSYNEQFF.

The rearrangement links TRBV3-1 to TRBJ2-7; no definite D call. The germline V and J ends were trimmed by 3 bases and 3 bases, with 6 bases remaining between them. The CDR3 sequence is 12 residues long. The germline CDR1 and CDR2 sequences are LGHDT and YNNKEL (reference sequence). CDR3 DNA: TGTGCCAGCAGCCACGCCCTCTACGAGCAGTACTTC. Protein: CASSHALYEQYF.

This clonotype appeared a few times. V is TRBV27 and J is TRBJ2-7, with D unclear. Trimming shortened V by 8 bases and J by 2 bases, and 19 bases separated the two germline ends. CDR3 length: 15 residues. Germline CDR1 reads MNHEY; CDR2 reads SMNVEV (reference sequence). In nucleotides, the CDR3 is TGTGCCAGCCGCACGGCTGGGCAGTCGGCCTACGAGCAGTACTTC. This encodes CASRTAGQSAYEQYF.

Only a few counts were recorded for this clonotype. The chain is built from TRBV4-3 and TRBJ2-5, with D perhaps matching TRBD1 (5 bases). This CDR3 contains 15 residues. Trimming took off 0 bases at V and 6 bases at J, with 14 bases between the two ends. Looked up from germline, CDR1 is LGHNA and CDR2 is YSLEER. The CDR3 protein is CASSQDQGRMQTQYF. The CDR3 DNA reads as TGCGCCAGCAGCCAAGATCAGGGCAGGATGCAGACCCAGTACTTC.

This rearrangement joins TRBV12-3 or TRBV12-4 to TRBJ2-3; 7 bases line up with TRBD2. The CDR3 runs to 17 residues. The V gene end was trimmed by 6 bases and the J gene end by 4 bases; junction bases not matched to a gene: 16. CDR3 nucleotide sequence: TGTGCCAGCAGCCCGGGGGTGGGCGGGAGCGCATCAGATACGCAGTATTTT. It is translated as CASSPGVGGSASDTQYF.

This clonotype was detected once. The rearrangement joins TRBV25-1 to TRBJ2-7; TRBD1 or TRBD2 may be the D gene (5 bases each). Trimming removed 4 bases from V and 10 bases from J, with 14 bases in between. The CDR3 totals 12 residues. CDR1 and CDR2 (germline): MGHDK, SYGVNS. In DNA, the CDR3 is TGTGCCAGCAGTGGAGGGGAAGAGATCCAGTACTTC. This gives the protein CASSGGEEIQYF.

The rearrangement links TRBV20-1 to TRBJ1-2; 9 bases line up with TRBD1. V dropped 5 bases and J dropped 6; count of bases not matched to a gene: 7. This CDR3 comprises 13 residues. Germline lookup yields CDR1 DFQATT and CDR2 SNEGSKA (reference sequence). CDR3 in amino acids: CSARPGTGNGYTF. DNA for the CDR3: TGCAGTGCTCGTCCGGGGACAGGGAATGGCTACACCTTC.